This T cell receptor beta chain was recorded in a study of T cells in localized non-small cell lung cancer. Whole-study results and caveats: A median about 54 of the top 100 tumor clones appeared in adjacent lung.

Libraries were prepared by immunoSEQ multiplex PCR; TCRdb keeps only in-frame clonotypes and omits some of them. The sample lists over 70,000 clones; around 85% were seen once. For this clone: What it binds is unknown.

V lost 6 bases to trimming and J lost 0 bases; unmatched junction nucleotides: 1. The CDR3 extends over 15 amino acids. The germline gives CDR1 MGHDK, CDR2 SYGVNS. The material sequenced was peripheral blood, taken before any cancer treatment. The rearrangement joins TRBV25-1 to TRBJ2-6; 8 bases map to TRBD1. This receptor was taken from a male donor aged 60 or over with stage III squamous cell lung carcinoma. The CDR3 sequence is CASSRGRSGANVLTF. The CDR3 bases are TGTGCCAGCAGCAGGGGGCGCTCTGGGGCCAACGTCCTGACTTTC.